The 18 T cell receptor beta chains below come from one sample, sequenced in a study of blood T cell repertoires in COVID-19. Method: immunoSEQ multiplex PCR; TCRdb's copy keeps in-frame clones and lacks some. The data contain 110,000 or so clones, 70% to 90% of them singletons. Sequenced sample: peripheral blood. The receptors here all came from a man aged 65-85 years who had recovered from COVID-19.

The chain carries TRBV28 and TRBJ2-3; 13 nucleotides align to TRBD2. The junction had 12 bases not matched to a gene; V was cut back by 4 bases and J by 5 bases. Germline V lookup: CDR1 MDHEN, CDR2 SYDVKM. The CDR3 totals 18 residues. For the CDR3, the DNA is TGTGCCAGCAGTTCTCCGGGACTAGCGGGAAAGGGGGGAGATACGCAGTATTTT. This encodes CASSSPGLAGKGGDTQYF.

The chain joins TRBV25-1 to TRBJ1-5; D possibly corresponds to TRBD1 (6 bases). The germline V and J ends were trimmed by 3 bases and 3 bases, with 9 bases remaining between them. The length of the CDR3 is 14 residues. The V gene's germline CDR1 is MGHDK and CDR2 SYGVNS. The CDR3 nucleotides read TGTGCCAGCAGTGACAGGGGTTACAATCAGCCCCAGCATTTT. Translating gives CASSDRGYNQPQHF. Full variable domain (remainder filled in from reference TRBV25-1 and TRBJ1-5): EADIYQTPRYLVIGTGKKITLECSQTMGHDKMYWYQQDPGMELHLIHYSYGVNSTEKGDLSSESTVSRIRTEHFPLTLESARPSHTSQYLCASSDRGYNQPQHFGDGTRLSIL.

The rearrangement uses TRBV5-1 and TRBJ2-7; 12 nucleotides agree with TRBD2. The germline gives CDR1 SGHRS, CDR2 YFSETQ. V lost 4 bases to trimming and J lost 2 bases; unmatched junction nucleotides: 7. CDR3 length equals 16 residues. The CDR3 is CASSALTSGGTYEQYF. The DNA for the CDR3 is TGCGCCAGCAGCGCACTGACTAGCGGGGGAACCTACGAGCAGTACTTC.

This rearrangement joins TRBV2 to TRBJ1-1; D is ambiguous. CDR1 and CDR2 (germline): SNHLY, FYNNEI. Trimming removed 1 base at V and 3 bases at J, with 9 bases between. There are 14 residues in the CDR3. DNA for the CDR3: TGTGCCAGCAGTGAAGTCAAATTTTACACTGAAGCTTTCTTT. Translation gives CASSEVKFYTEAFF.

J is TRBJ1-1 and V is TRBV7-3; D gene uncertain. V lost 5 bases and J lost 2, with 15 bases in between. The germline V gene has CDR1 SGHTA and CDR2 FQGTGA. CDR3 size: 15 residues. The chain's CDR3 is CASSLDGGLNTEAFF. CDR3 nucleotides: TGTGCCAGCAGCCTGGATGGAGGGCTAAACACTGAAGCTTTCTTT.

The chain carries TRBV28 and TRBJ1-5, with D unclear. Per the germline V gene, CDR1 is MDHEN and CDR2 is SYDVKM. Trimming stripped 3 bases from V and 3 bases from J, with 9 bases between. The length of the CDR3 is 14 residues. CDR3 sequence reads: CASSFSRSNQPQHF. CDR3 coding DNA: TGTGCCAGCAGTTTCAGCAGGTCCAATCAGCCCCAGCATTTT. Supplemented by reference TRBV28 and TRBJ1-5, the full variable domain reads DVKVTQSSRYLVKRTGEKVFLECVQDMDHENMFWYRQDPGLGLRLIYFSYDVKMKEKGDIPEGYSVSREKKERFSLILESASTNQTSMYLCASSFSRSNQPQHFGDGTRLSIL.

J is TRBJ2-5 and V is TRBV10-2, with 9 nucleotides matching TRBD2. CDR1 and CDR2 from the germline V gene are WSHSY and SAAADI. After removal of 6 bases from V and 5 bases from J, the junction contained 13 bases not matched to a gene. This CDR3 has 16 residues. CDR3 nucleotides: TGCGCCAGCAGGGCGATCGGCGGGGGGGCCATGGAGACCCAGTACTTC. Its protein is CASRAIGGGAMETQYF.

In its sample, this clone was seen once. J is TRBJ1-1 and V is TRBV14; 9 bases map to TRBD1. The length of the CDR3 is 16 residues. Germline trimming cut 3 bases from V and 4 bases from J; bases unmatched to any gene: 9. Germline V gene lookup returns CDR1 SGHDN and CDR2 FVKESK. The CDR3 bases are TGTGCCAGCAGCCACATCCGCGGGACAGGGTCCACTGAAGCTTTCTTT. It specifies CASSHIRGTGSTEAFF.

The rearrangement links TRBV27 to TRBJ1-1, with 10 bases fitting TRBD1. Germline CDR1 and CDR2: MNHEY and SMNVEV (reference sequence). Trimming cost V 5 bases and J 10 bases; bases outside gene matches: 10. This CDR3 spans 14 amino acids. CDR3 loop: CASSTRQGASGAFF. The CDR3 bases are TGTGCCAGCAGTACCCGACAGGGGGCCAGTGGAGCTTTCTTT.

The CDR3 loop is CASSESTGIYGYTF. Written as DNA, the CDR3 is TGTGCCAGCAGTGAATCGACAGGGATCTATGGCTACACCTTC. V usage is TRBV7-8 and J usage is TRBJ1-2; 7 bases are shared with TRBD1. This CDR3 has 14 amino acids. Germline CDR1 and CDR2: SGHVS and FQNEAQ. Trimming cost V 6 bases and J 4 bases; bases outside gene matches: 8.

The gene calls are TRBV21-1 and TRBJ2-5; the DNA was not compared with TRBD2, the D call given in the table. TRBV21-1 is given as a pseudogene. The CDR3 spans 12 residues. The CDR3 loop reads CASRDTQETQYF. In DNA, the CDR3 is TGTGCCAGCCGGGATACCCAAGAGACCCAGTACTTC.

The chain links TRBV18 to TRBJ1-1; possibly TRBD1 for D (5 bases). This CDR3 spans 15 amino acids. Trimming removed 3 bases at V and 5 bases at J, with 16 bases between. Germline V gene data show CDR1 as KGHSH and CDR2 as LQKENI. The CDR3 reads CASSPAAGLGTEAFF. CDR3 nucleotide sequence: TGTGCCAGCTCACCCGCTGCAGGGTTGGGGACTGAAGCTTTCTTT.

The chain employs TRBV6-1 and TRBJ2-5; 13 bases map to TRBD2. This CDR3 has 16 residues. The junction had 7 bases not matched to a gene; V was cut back by 4 bases and J by 5 bases. The germline CDR1 and CDR2 sequences are MNHNS and SASEGT. The CDR3 loop reads CASSVTSGGMWETQYF. Here the CDR3 DNA reads TGTGCCAGCAGTGTGACTAGCGGGGGGATGTGGGAGACCCAGTACTTC.

The V call is TRBV20-1, the J call TRBJ2-4; 7 positions match TRBD1. The CDR3 runs to 11 residues. V lost 4 bases, J lost 6 bases, and 0 bases stayed unmatched. Germline V gene lookup returns CDR1 DFQATT and CDR2 SNEGSKA (reference sequence). Here the CDR3 reads CSANRGNIQYF. CDR3 coding DNA: TGCAGTGCTAACAGGGGAAACATTCAGTACTTC.

This sequence joins TRBV7-2 and TRBJ1-2; D is unresolved. The CDR3 has 14 residues. Germline-derived CDR1 and CDR2 are SGHTA and FQGNSA. V was shortened by 1 base and J by 0 bases, with 6 bases between the two germline ends. CDR3 residues: CASSLVTANYGYTF. The CDR3, as DNA: TGTGCCAGCAGCTTAGTCACAGCTAACTATGGCTACACCTTC.

The rearrangement links TRBV7-9 to TRBJ2-5; 7 nucleotides match TRBD2. The V gene's germline CDR1 is SEHNR and CDR2 FQNEAQ (reference sequence). The CDR3 totals 14 residues. V lost 5 bases to trimming and J lost 2 bases; unmatched junction nucleotides: 5. CDR3 coding DNA: TGTGCCAGCAGCGTATCTAGCGGACAAGAGACCCAGTACTTC. It codes for CASSVSSGQETQYF.

In this sample, this clone turned up once. The genes are TRBV5-1 and TRBJ1-1; 12 bases are a match to TRBD1. Germline lookup yields CDR1 SGHRS and CDR2 YFSETQ. With 5 bases clipped from V and 5 bases from J, the junction kept 7 bases outside the gene matches. The CDR3 is 15 amino acids. CDR3 in DNA: TGCGCCAGCAGGGGGACAGGGGGCGTGGAGACTGAAGCTTTCTTT. Protein product: CASRGTGGVETEAFF.

The rearrangement joins TRBV25-1 to TRBJ2-3; D might be TRBD1 (6 bases). The CDR3 length is 16 residues. V lost 1 base, J lost 1 base, and 12 bases lay in between. Germline CDR1 and CDR2: MGHDK and SYGVNS. The CDR3 DNA reads as TGTGCCAGCAGTGAATTGGGCAGGGGAGGCACAGATACGCAGTATTTT. Translation: CASSELGRGGTDTQYF.